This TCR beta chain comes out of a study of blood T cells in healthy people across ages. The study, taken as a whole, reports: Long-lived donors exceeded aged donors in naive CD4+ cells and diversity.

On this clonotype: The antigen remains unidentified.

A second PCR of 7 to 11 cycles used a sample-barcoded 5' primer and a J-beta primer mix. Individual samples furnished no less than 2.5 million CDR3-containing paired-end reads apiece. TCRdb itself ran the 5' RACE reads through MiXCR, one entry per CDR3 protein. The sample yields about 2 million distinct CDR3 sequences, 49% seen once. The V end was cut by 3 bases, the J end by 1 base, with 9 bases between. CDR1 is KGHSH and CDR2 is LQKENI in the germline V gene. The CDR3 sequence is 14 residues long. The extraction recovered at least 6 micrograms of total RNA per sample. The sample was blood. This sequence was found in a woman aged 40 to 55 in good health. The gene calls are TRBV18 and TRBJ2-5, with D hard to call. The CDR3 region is CASSPRHSQETQYF. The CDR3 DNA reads TGTGCCAGCTCACCGCGACACTCCCAAGAGACCCAGTACTTC.